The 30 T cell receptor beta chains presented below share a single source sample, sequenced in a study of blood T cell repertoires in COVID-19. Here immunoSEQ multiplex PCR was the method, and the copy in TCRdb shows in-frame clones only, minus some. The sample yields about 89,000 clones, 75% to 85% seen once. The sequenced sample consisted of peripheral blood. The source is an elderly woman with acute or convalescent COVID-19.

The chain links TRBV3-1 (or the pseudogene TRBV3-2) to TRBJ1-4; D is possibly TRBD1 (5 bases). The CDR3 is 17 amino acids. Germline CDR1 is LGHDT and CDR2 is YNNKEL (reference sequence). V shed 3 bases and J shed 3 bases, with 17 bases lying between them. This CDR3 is CASSHPGGGSANEKLFF. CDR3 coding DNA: TGTGCCAGCAGCCACCCTGGGGGGGGGTCGGCTAATGAAAAACTGTTTTTT.

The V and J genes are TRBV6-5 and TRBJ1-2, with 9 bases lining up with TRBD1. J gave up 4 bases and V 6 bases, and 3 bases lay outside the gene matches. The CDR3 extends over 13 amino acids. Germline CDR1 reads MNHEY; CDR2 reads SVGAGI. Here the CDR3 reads CASRRGQGYGYTF. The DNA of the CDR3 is TGTGCCAGCAGGCGGGGACAGGGCTATGGCTACACCTTC.

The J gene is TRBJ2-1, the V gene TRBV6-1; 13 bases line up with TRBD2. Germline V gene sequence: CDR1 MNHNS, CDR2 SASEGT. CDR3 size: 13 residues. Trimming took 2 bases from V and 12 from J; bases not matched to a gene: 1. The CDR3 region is CASSERTSGRQFF. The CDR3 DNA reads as TGTGCCAGCAGTGAACGGACTAGCGGGAGGCAGTTCTTC.

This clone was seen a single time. The CDR3 loop is CASSQSGWNTEAFF. CDR3 bases: TGTGCCAGCAGTCAGTCAGGCTGGAACACTGAAGCTTTCTTT. This chain uses TRBV2 with TRBJ1-1; D unresolved. Trimming took off 5 bases at V and 1 base at J, with 11 bases between the two ends. This CDR3 has 14 amino acids. Germline loops: CDR1 SNHLY, CDR2 FYNNEI.

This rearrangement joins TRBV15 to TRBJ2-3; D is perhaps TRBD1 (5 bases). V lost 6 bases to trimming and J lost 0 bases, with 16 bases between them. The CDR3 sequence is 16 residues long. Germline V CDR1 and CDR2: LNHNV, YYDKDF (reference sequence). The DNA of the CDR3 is TGTGCCACCAGGTTAAAAGGGGCCCTTAGCACAGATACGCAGTATTTT. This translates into CATRLKGALSTDTQYF.

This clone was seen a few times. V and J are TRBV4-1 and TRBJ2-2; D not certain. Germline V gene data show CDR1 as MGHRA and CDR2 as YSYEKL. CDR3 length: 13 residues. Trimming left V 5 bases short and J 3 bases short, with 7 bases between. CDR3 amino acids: CASSFTHTGELFF. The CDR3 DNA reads TGCGCCAGCAGCTTTACTCACACCGGGGAGCTGTTTTTT.

CDR3 sequence reads: CASSPEGGRDEQYF. The CDR3 region has the DNA TGTGCCAGCAGCCCCGAGGGGGGGCGCGACGAGCAGTACTTC. The V call is TRBV5-6, the J call TRBJ2-7; D is perhaps TRBD2 (7 bases). Per the germline V gene, CDR1 is SGHDT and CDR2 is YYEEEE. V shed 4 bases and J shed 5 bases, with 16 bases lying between them. The length of the CDR3 is 14 residues.

For the CDR3, the DNA is TGTGCCAGCAGTAGGTCACAGGGGGCTGATGAGCAGTTCTTC. Encoded protein: CASSRSQGADEQFF. The chain combines TRBV6-5 with TRBJ2-1, with TRBD1 matching 9 bases. This CDR3 is built from 14 residues. Germline loops: CDR1 MNHEY, CDR2 SVGAGI. Germline trimming cut 5 bases from V and 8 bases from J; bases unmatched to any gene: 7.

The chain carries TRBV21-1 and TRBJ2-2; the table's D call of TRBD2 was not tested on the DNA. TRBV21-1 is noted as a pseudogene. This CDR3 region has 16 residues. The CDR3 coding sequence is TGTGCCAGCAGCAAAGCCCGGGGTCGGTCTCCCGGGGAGCTGTTTTTT. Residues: CASSKARGRSPGELFF.

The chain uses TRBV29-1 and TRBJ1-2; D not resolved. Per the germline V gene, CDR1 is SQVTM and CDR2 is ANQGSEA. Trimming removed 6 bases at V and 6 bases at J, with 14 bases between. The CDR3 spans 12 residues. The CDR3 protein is CSVTRPSNGYTF. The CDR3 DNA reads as TGCAGCGTGACAAGGCCCTCTAATGGCTACACCTTC.

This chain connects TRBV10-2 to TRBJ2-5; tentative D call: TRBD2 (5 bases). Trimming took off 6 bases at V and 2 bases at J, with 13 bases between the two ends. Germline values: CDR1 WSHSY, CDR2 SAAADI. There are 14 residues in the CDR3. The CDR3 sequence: CASRALGRQETQYF. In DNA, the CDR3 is TGCGCCAGCAGAGCGCTGGGGAGACAAGAGACCCAGTACTTC.

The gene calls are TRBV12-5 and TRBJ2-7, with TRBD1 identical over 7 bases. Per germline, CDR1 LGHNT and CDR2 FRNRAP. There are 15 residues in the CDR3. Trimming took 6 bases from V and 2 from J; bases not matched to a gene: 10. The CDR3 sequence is CASGAPDRATYEQYF. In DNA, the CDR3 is TGTGCTAGTGGCGCGCCCGACAGGGCGACCTACGAGCAGTACTTC.

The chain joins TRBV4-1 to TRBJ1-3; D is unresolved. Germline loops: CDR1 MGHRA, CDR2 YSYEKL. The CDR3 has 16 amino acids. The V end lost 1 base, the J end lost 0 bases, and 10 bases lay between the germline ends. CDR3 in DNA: TGCGCCAGCAGCCAAGTCGCAGTCAGCTCTGGAAACACCATATATTTT. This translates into CASSQVAVSSGNTIYF.

The CDR3, as DNA: TGTGCCAGCAGCTTAGGGTGGCAGGTTTACGAGCAGTACTTC. Protein sequence: CASSLGWQVYEQYF. The genes are TRBV7-2 and TRBJ2-7; D is undetermined. Germline V gives CDR1 SGHTA, CDR2 FQGNSA. Trimming took off 1 base at V and 4 bases at J, with 11 bases between the two ends. The CDR3 length is 14 residues. Full variable domain (missing parts from reference TRBV7-2 and TRBJ2-7): GAGVSQSPSNKVTEKGKDVELRCDPISGHTALYWYRQSLGQGLEFLIYFQGNSAPDKSGLPSDRFSAERTGGSVSTLTIQRTQQEDSAVYLCASSLGWQVYEQYFGPGTRLTVT.

CDR3 nucleotide sequence: TGTGCCAGTAGTATTCTGACAAATCAGCCCCAGCATTTT. Amino acids: CASSILTNQPQHF. The V call is TRBV19, the J call TRBJ1-5; D gene ambiguous. The ends were cut back, 3 bases at V and 4 bases at J, with 7 bases in the middle. Germline-derived CDR1 and CDR2 are LNHDA and SQIVND (reference sequence). The CDR3 runs 13 residues.

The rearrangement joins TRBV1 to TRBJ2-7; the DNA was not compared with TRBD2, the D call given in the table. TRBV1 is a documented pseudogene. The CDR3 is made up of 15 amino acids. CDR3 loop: CTSSQIRNRSGEQYF. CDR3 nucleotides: TGCACCAGCAGCCAAATCCGAAATAGGAGTGGCGAGCAGTACTTC.

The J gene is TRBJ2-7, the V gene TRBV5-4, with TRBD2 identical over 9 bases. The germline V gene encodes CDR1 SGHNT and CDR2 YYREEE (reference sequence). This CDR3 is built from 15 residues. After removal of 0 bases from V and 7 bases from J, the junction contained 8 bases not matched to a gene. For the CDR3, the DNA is TGTGCCAGCAGCTTGGGGACTAGCGCCCCTACGGAGCAGTACTTC. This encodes CASSLGTSAPTEQYF.

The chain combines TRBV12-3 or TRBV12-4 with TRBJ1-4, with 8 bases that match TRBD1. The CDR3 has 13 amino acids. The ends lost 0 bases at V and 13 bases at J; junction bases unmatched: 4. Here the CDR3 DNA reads TGTGCCAGCAGTTTAGCCCGGACAGGGTCACTGTTTTTT. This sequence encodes CASSLARTGSLFF.

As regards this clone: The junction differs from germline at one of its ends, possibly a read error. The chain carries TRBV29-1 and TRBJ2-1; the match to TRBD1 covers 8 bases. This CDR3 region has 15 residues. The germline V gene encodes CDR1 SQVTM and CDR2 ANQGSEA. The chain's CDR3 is CSAEGRTGNYNEQFF. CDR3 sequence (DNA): TGCAGCGCTGAAGGGCGGACAGGGAACTACAATGAGCAGTTCTTC.

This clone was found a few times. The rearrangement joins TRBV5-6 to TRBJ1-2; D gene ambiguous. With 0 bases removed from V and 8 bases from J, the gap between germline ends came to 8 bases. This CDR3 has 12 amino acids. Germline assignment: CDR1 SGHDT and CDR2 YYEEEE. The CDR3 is CASSLGLLGYTF. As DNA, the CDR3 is TGTGCCAGCAGCTTGGGGCTCCTGGGCTACACCTTC.

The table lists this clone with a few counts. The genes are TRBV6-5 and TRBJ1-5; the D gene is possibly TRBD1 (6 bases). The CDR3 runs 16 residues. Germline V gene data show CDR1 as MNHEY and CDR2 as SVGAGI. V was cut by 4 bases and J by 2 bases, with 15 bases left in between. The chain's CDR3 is CASSLTGPFGNQPQHF. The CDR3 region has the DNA TGTGCCAGCAGTTTGACAGGCCCCTTCGGCAATCAGCCCCAGCATTTT.

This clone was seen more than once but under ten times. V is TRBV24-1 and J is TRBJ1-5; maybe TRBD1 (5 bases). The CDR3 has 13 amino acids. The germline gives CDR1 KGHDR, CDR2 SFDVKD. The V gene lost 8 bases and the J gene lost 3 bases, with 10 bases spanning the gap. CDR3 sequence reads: CATNTGSNQPQHF. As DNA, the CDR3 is TGTGCCACCAATACAGGCTCCAATCAGCCCCAGCATTTT.

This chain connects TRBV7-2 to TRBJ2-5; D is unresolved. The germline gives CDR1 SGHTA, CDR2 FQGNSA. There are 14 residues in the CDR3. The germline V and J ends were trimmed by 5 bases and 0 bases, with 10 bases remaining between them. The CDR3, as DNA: TGTGCCAGCAGCAGAGGTCCTTACCAAGAGACCCAGTACTTC. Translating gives CASSRGPYQETQYF.

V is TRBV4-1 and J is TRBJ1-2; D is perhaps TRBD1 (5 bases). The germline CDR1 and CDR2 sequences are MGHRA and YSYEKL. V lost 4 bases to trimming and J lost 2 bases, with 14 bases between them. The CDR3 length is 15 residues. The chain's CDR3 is CASSRTRGANYGYTF. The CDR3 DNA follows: TGCGCCAGCAGCCGCACGCGTGGGGCCAACTATGGCTACACCTTC.

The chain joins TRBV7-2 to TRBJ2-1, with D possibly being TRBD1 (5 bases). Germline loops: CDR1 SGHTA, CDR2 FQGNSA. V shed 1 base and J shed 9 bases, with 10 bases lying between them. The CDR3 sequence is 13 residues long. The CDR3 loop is CASSLVGPGEQFF. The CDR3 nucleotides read TGTGCCAGCAGCTTAGTGGGGCCCGGTGAGCAGTTCTTC. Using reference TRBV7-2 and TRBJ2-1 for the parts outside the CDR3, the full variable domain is GAGVSQSPSNKVTEKGKDVELRCDPISGHTALYWYRQSLGQGLEFLIYFQGNSAPDKSGLPSDRFSAERTGGSVSTLTIQRTQQEDSAVYLCASSLVGPGEQFFGPGTRLTVL.

The CDR3 DNA reads TGTGCCAGCAGCGCCCCGACAGGGGTGAATGAGCAGTTCTTC. It is translated as CASSAPTGVNEQFF. The genes are TRBV6-5 and TRBJ2-1, with 8 bases aligning to TRBD1. After removal of 6 bases from V and 7 bases from J, the junction contained 8 bases not matched to a gene. This CDR3 has 14 residues. Germline CDR1 MNHEY, CDR2 SVGAGI.

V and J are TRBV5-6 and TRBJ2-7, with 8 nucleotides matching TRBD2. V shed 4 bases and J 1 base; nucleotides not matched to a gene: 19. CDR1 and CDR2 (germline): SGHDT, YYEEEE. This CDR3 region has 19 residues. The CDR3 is CASSTYRTSRKQPSYEQYF. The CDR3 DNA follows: TGTGCCAGCAGCACCTACCGGACTAGCCGGAAACAACCGTCCTACGAGCAGTACTTC.

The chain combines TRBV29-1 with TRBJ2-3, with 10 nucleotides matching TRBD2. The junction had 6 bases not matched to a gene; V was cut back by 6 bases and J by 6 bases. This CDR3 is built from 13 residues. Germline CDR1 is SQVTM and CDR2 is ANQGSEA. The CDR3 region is CSVSGGAGDTQYF. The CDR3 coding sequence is TGCAGCGTAAGCGGGGGGGCGGGGGATACGCAGTATTTT.

The CDR3 region is CASSSGGFSGANVLTF. CDR3 in DNA: TGTGCCAGCAGTTCAGGGGGATTCTCTGGGGCCAACGTCCTGACTTTC. V usage is TRBV7-3 and J usage is TRBJ2-6; 7 positions match TRBD1. This CDR3 comprises 16 residues. CDR1 is SGHTA, CDR2 FQGTGA, per germline. V lost 6 bases, J lost 0 bases, and 5 bases stayed unmatched.

DNA for the CDR3: TGTGCCAGCAGTTTAGAGCTAGCGGGAGGGCGTCGGTACGAGCAGTACTTC. This sequence encodes CASSLELAGGRRYEQYF. The chain employs TRBV27 and TRBJ2-7, with 12 bases matching TRBD2. J was trimmed by 4 bases and V by 2 bases; bases with no gene match: 9. This CDR3 spans 17 amino acids. Per the germline V gene, CDR1 is MNHEY and CDR2 is SMNVEV (reference sequence).